This T cell receptor beta chain was recovered during a study of CD8 T cells in Susac syndrome. CDR1 and CDR2 from the germline V gene are SGHDN and FVKESK. V lost 4 bases to trimming and J lost 4 bases, with 12 bases between them. The length of the CDR3 is 14 residues. Reverse transcription of roughly 0.45 to 1 ug RNA was performed with random hexamers. TCRdb passed the immunoSEQ multiplex PCR reads through MiXCR, listing each CDR3 protein once. In the table there are approximately 300,000 distinct CDR3 sequences, around 89% of which are singletons. The sample consisted of CD8+ T cells from PBMCs. This receptor was obtained from a human donor with multiple sclerosis. V and J are TRBV14 and TRBJ2-3; no reliable D call. DNA for the CDR3: TGTGCCAGCAGCCCTAACGTGTTGCCAGATACGCAGTATTTT. Translated: CASSPNVLPDTQYF.